The 30 T cell receptor beta chains listed next were all sequenced from one sample in a study of blood T cells in healthy people across ages. Using a J-beta primer mix together with a sample-barcoded 5' primer, a second PCR was run for about 7 to 12 cycles. TCRdb independently ran MiXCR on the 5' RACE reads; one entry per CDR3 protein. The sample consists of 910,000 or so distinct CDR3 sequences, 45% to 60% of them appearing once. The sample taken for sequencing was blood. Receptors originate from a woman in her fifties or sixties in good health.

The chain uses TRBV7-9 and TRBJ1-1; D unresolved. The V and J ends lost 5 bases and 5 bases respectively, with 15 bases between them. Per the germline V gene, CDR1 is SEHNR and CDR2 is FQNEAQ (reference sequence). The CDR3 is 14 residues long. As DNA, the CDR3 is TGTGCCAGCAGCCTCCGACCCATCGGAACTGAAGCTTTCTTT. Translation gives CASSLRPIGTEAFF.

Only a few counts were recorded for this clonotype. The chain is built from TRBV5-1 and TRBJ2-6; TRBD1 is a possible D gene (6 bases). This CDR3 is built from 17 residues. The V end was cut by 4 bases, the J end by 1 base, with 15 bases between. Germline CDR1 and CDR2: SGHRS and YFSETQ. DNA of the CDR3: TGCGCCAGCAGCCACGCAGGGACACCATCTGGGGCCAACGTCCTGACTTTC. Encoded protein: CASSHAGTPSGANVLTF.

This clonotype was counted only a few times. The rearrangement links TRBV12-3 or TRBV12-4 to TRBJ2-6; possibly TRBD1 for D (5 bases). The CDR3 loop spans 17 amino acids. Trimming pared 6 bases from V and 0 bases from J, leaving 15 bases between. CDR3 residues: CASRARASNSGANVLTF. In nucleotides, the CDR3 is TGTGCCAGCAGGGCCAGGGCCTCGAACTCTGGGGCCAACGTCCTGACTTTC.

This chain connects TRBV5-1 to TRBJ2-5; 7 nucleotides match TRBD1. This CDR3 has 15 residues. Germline trimming cut 2 bases from V and 2 bases from J; bases unmatched to any gene: 6. Germline CDR1 is SGHRS and CDR2 is YFSETQ. The CDR3 here is CASSFRGDSQETQYF. As DNA, the CDR3 is TGCGCCAGCAGCTTTCGAGGGGACAGTCAAGAGACCCAGTACTTC.

The chain recombines TRBV7-2 with TRBJ2-4; D gene uncertain. This CDR3 has 14 amino acids. Between the trimmed V and J ends, which lost 2 bases and 13 bases, there was a span of 18 bases. Germline CDR1 and CDR2: SGHTA and FQGNSA. The CDR3 spells CASSLMPMSGEQYF. The DNA for the CDR3 is TGTGCCAGCAGCTTAATGCCTATGAGTGGTGAGCAGTACTTC.

This clonotype was seen many times. The chain combines TRBV4-2 with TRBJ2-5; the match to TRBD1 covers 8 bases. The junction had 15 bases not matched to a gene; V was cut back by 0 bases and J by 3 bases. The CDR3 loop spans 19 amino acids. CDR1 and CDR2 from the germline V gene are LGHNA and YNFKEQ. This CDR3 reads CASSQEGFLSAGGEETQYF. Here the CDR3 DNA reads TGTGCCAGCAGCCAAGAAGGCTTCCTATCCGCAGGGGGCGAAGAGACCCAGTACTTC.

The CDR3 DNA follows: TGCAGTGCTAGAGCGGTAGCGGGAGGTCTTTATGAGCAGTTCTTC. This gives the protein CSARAVAGGLYEQFF. The chain links TRBV20-1 to TRBJ2-1; 10 nucleotides align to TRBD2. CDR1 is DFQATT, CDR2 SNEGSKA, per germline (reference sequence). CDR3 length: 15 amino acids. J lost 8 bases, V lost 1 base, and 8 bases had no gene match.

The chain combines TRBV21-1 with TRBJ2-5; the table's D call of TRBD1 was not tested on the DNA. TRBV21-1 is deemed a pseudogene. The CDR3 runs to 17 residues. The CDR3 coding sequence is TGTGCCAGCAGCGGATTGGAGTCCGACAGATCCCCCCTCGGGCAGTACTTC. The encoded protein is CASSGLESDRSPLGQYF.

The V gene is TRBV24-1, the J gene TRBJ2-6; D call uncertain. V lost 3 bases to trimming and J lost 0 bases, with 8 bases between them. The CDR3 is 16 amino acids. The germline CDR1 and CDR2 sequences are KGHDR and SFDVKD. CDR3 protein: CATSDPRDSGANVLTF. In DNA, the CDR3 is TGTGCCACCAGTGATCCCCGAGACTCTGGGGCCAACGTCCTGACTTTC.

This chain links TRBV5-1 with TRBJ2-2; possible D gene TRBD2, 5 bases. The CDR3 contains 15 residues. V dropped 0 bases and J dropped 7 bases, with 13 bases sitting between them. Germline V gene lookup returns CDR1 SGHRS and CDR2 YFSETQ. CDR3 bases: TGCGCCAGCAGCTTGGACGCGGGCCGCATCGGGGAGCTGTTTTTT. This encodes CASSLDAGRIGELFF. The complete variable domain, with remaining parts taken from reference TRBV5-1 and TRBJ2-2, reads KAGVTQTPRYLIKTRGQQVTLSCSPISGHRSVSWYQQTPGQGLQFLFEYFSETQRNKGNFPGRFSGRQFSNSRSEMNVSTLELGDSALYLCASSLDAGRIGELFFGEGSRLTVL.

The V gene is TRBV18, the J gene TRBJ2-5; D remains ambiguous. Germline V gene lookup returns CDR1 KGHSH and CDR2 LQKENI. The length of the CDR3 is 13 residues. V dropped 2 bases and J dropped 5 bases, with 9 bases sitting between them. DNA for the CDR3: TGTGCCAGCTCACCAGTTTGTTCGGAGACCCAGTACTTC. Translation gives CASSPVCSETQYF. The full variable domain, its missing parts supplied by reference TRBV18 and TRBJ2-5, is NAGVMQNPRHLVRRRGQEARLRCSPMKGHSHVYWYRQLPEEGLKFMVYLQKENIIDESGMPKERFSAEFPKEGPSILRIQQVVRGDSAAYFCASSPVCSETQYFGPGTRLLVL.

The rearrangement links TRBV28 to TRBJ2-7; D is unclear. V was clipped by 3 bases and J by 3 bases, with 15 bases between them. The CDR3 is 15 amino acids. Germline CDR1 is MDHEN and CDR2 is SYDVKM. CDR3 in DNA: TGTGCCAGCAGTTTTTTACTGCGGCAGATCTACGAGCAGTACTTC. It codes for CASSFLLRQIYEQYF. Based on the CDR3 plus reference TRBV28 and TRBJ2-7, the full variable domain is DVKVTQSSRYLVKRTGEKVFLECVQDMDHENMFWYRQDPGLGLRLIYFSYDVKMKEKGDIPEGYSVSREKKERFSLILESASTNQTSMYLCASSFLLRQIYEQYFGPGTRLTVT.

This clonotype was observed a handful of times. The chain joins TRBV29-1 to TRBJ2-7; D possibly corresponds to TRBD1 (6 bases). Germline V gives CDR1 SQVTM, CDR2 ANQGSEA. This CDR3 has 14 residues. V was trimmed by 8 bases and J by 0 bases, leaving 17 bases between them. The CDR3 DNA sequence: TGCAGCATAAAGGACAGACCCAACTCCTACGAGCAGTACTTC. The encoded protein is CSIKDRPNSYEQYF.

The gene calls are TRBV7-9 and TRBJ2-7, with D possibly matching TRBD2 (5 bases). The J call could be wrong; TRBJ2-4 is a better fit for the DNA end. The CDR3 covers 19 residues. Looked up from germline, CDR1 is SEHNR and CDR2 is FQNEAQ (reference sequence). CDR3 residues: CASNSSVTGGRLKSDIQYF. Here the CDR3 DNA reads TGTGCCAGCAACTCCTCCGTTACTGGCGGCAGACTAAAAAGTGACATTCAGTACTTC.

The CDR3 spells CASSSPTSGKGNEQFF. As DNA, the CDR3 is TGTGCCAGCAGTTCCCCGACTAGCGGGAAGGGGAATGAGCAGTTCTTC. The V and J genes are TRBV27 and TRBJ2-1, with 11 positions matching TRBD2. Trimming removed 4 bases from V and 7 bases from J; junction bases left unmatched: 9. In germline, CDR1 is MNHEY, CDR2 SMNVEV (reference sequence). The CDR3 runs 16 residues.

On this clonotype: Sequence at one end of the junction differs from germline and may be a read error. The V and J genes are TRBV20-1 and TRBJ2-4, with TRBD2 matching 9 bases. The J call may be wrong; the DNA end is better matched by TRBJ2-7. CDR3 length: 15 amino acids. Per the germline V gene, CDR1 is DFQATT and CDR2 is SNEGSKA (reference sequence). The CDR3 nucleotides are TGCAGTGTTAGAGACACTAGCGGGTTACCCTACGAGCAGTACTTC. Translation: CSVRDTSGLPYEQYF.

For this clonotype: One end of the junction does not line up with germline, which may come from a read error. The chain carries TRBV10-1 and TRBJ2-7; tentatively, D is TRBD2 (5 bases). Germline CDR1 reads WNHNN; CDR2 reads SYGVQD (reference sequence). This CDR3 region has 14 residues. The CDR3 DNA is TGCGCCAGCAGTGAGCCAGCGGCAACCTACGAGCGGTACTTC. This codes for CASSEPAATYERYF.

This clonotype occurred a few times. The chain is built from TRBV29-1 and TRBJ2-3, with TRBD2 matching over 12 bases. The CDR3 sequence is 14 residues long. Looked up from germline, CDR1 is SQVTM and CDR2 is ANQGSEA. V shed 6 bases and J 4 bases; nucleotides not matched to a gene: 5. CDR3 coding DNA: TGCAGCGTGGCGACTAGCGGGAGCGCAGATACGCAGTATTTT. It yields the protein CSVATSGSADTQYF.

V gene TRBV12-3 or TRBV12-4 combines with J gene TRBJ2-7; D not resolved. There are 13 residues in the CDR3. The ends were cut back, 2 bases at V and 5 bases at J, with 10 bases in the middle. The CDR3 loop reads CASSLNPWDEQYF. Here the CDR3 DNA reads TGTGCCAGCAGTTTAAACCCCTGGGACGAGCAGTACTTC.

V and J are TRBV28 and TRBJ1-1, with 7 bases identical to TRBD1. In germline, CDR1 is MDHEN, CDR2 SYDVKM. V gave up 4 bases and J gave up 11 bases; unmatched junction bases: 4. This CDR3 has 11 amino acids. CDR3 coding DNA: TGTGCCAGCAGTTCGACAGGGACGGCTTTCTTT. Translating it yields CASSSTGTAFF.

This chain links TRBV4-1 with TRBJ2-4; D remains unclear. Germline CDR1 reads MGHRA; CDR2 reads YSYEKL. V lost 4 bases and J lost 8, with 15 bases in between. The CDR3 loop spans 14 amino acids. CDR3 in amino acids: CASSPPDGLDIQYF. For the CDR3, the DNA is TGCGCCAGCAGCCCTCCCGACGGTCTGGACATTCAGTACTTC.

This clonotype occurred a few times. The V call is TRBV24-1, the J call TRBJ2-4, with D possibly matching TRBD2 (7 bases). Per germline, CDR1 KGHDR and CDR2 SFDVKD. This CDR3 is built from 15 residues. Trimming left V 6 bases short and J 0 bases short, with 11 bases between. CDR3 amino acids: CATSRGAGAKNIQYF. CDR3 nucleotide sequence: TGTGCCACCAGTCGGGGGGCGGGAGCCAAAAACATTCAGTACTTC.

Ten or more counts support this clonotype. The CDR3 region has the DNA TGTGCCAGCAGCCCCGGCACGGGACAGACCACAGATACGCAGTATTTT. Translated, it gives CASSPGTGQTTDTQYF. The chain employs TRBV7-9 and TRBJ2-3, with 7 positions matching TRBD1. The CDR3 loop spans 16 amino acids. J was trimmed by 2 bases and V by 5 bases; bases with no gene match: 10. Per germline, CDR1 SEHNR and CDR2 FQNEAQ (reference sequence). The whole variable domain, filled in from reference TRBV7-9 and TRBJ2-3, reads DTGVSQNPRHKITKRGQNVTFRCDPISEHNRLYWYRQTLGQGPEFLTYFQNEAQLEKSRLLSDRFSAERPKGSFSTLEIQRTEQGDSAMYLCASSPGTGQTTDTQYFGPGTRLTVL.

The rearrangement joins TRBV18 to TRBJ2-5; D call uncertain. Trimming removed 2 bases from V and 5 bases from J, with 9 bases in between. The CDR3 has 13 residues. Germline V gene sequence: CDR1 KGHSH, CDR2 LQKENI. The CDR3, as DNA: TGTGCCAGCTCACCAAAAGAGCCGGAGACCCAGTACTTC. Encoded protein: CASSPKEPETQYF.

The chain joins TRBV20-1 to TRBJ2-1; 7 positions agree with TRBD2. V was pared by 0 bases and J by 10 bases, with 12 bases of the junction left unmatched. The CDR3 loop spans 15 amino acids. The germline gives CDR1 DFQATT, CDR2 SNEGSKA (reference sequence). The CDR3 DNA follows: TGCAGTGCTAGAGATCGGGCGGGAGTACTGTGGGAGCAGTTCTTC. It is translated as CSARDRAGVLWEQFF.

The DNA for the CDR3 is TGTGCCAGCAGCCAATACGGGGAGCTGTTTTTT. It translates to CASSQYGELFF. This chain uses TRBV7-3 with TRBJ2-2, with D unclear. Trimming took 5 bases from V and 7 from J, leaving 5 bases between them. Germline-derived CDR1 and CDR2 are SGHTA and FQGTGA. The CDR3 extends over 11 amino acids. Looking up the rest from reference TRBV7-3 and TRBJ2-2 gives the full variable domain: GAGVSQTPSNKVTEKGKYVELRCDPISGHTALYWYRQSLGQGPEFLIYFQGTGAADDSGLPNDRFFAVRPEGSVSTLKIQRTERGDSAVYLCASSQYGELFFGEGSRLTVL.

This clonotype turned up a few times. V usage is TRBV20-1 and J usage is TRBJ2-1; 9 nucleotides agree with TRBD1. With 1 base clipped from V and 4 bases from J, the junction kept 5 bases outside the gene matches. The CDR3 loop spans 15 amino acids. The germline gives CDR1 DFQATT, CDR2 SNEGSKA (reference sequence). The CDR3 DNA reads TGCAGTGCTAGAGGGGACAGGGAGGCGTACAATGAGCAGTTCTTC. The encoded protein is CSARGDREAYNEQFF.

V gene TRBV20-1 combines with J gene TRBJ1-2, with a possible D match to TRBD1 (5 bases). The germline gives CDR1 DFQATT, CDR2 SNEGSKA (reference sequence). The CDR3 is 15 amino acids. V lost 4 bases and J lost 6, with 21 bases in between. The CDR3 spells CSAILPGGDRDGYTF. Here the CDR3 DNA reads TGCAGTGCTATTTTACCCGGAGGAGACAGAGATGGCTACACCTTC.

V gene TRBV11-3 combines with J gene TRBJ2-5, with 8 bases matching TRBD2. Germline-derived CDR1 and CDR2 are SGHNT and YENEEA. This CDR3 has 14 amino acids. J gave up 11 bases and V 3 bases, and 11 bases lay outside the gene matches. CDR3 amino acids: CASSFSGASGEQYF. The CDR3 nucleotides read TGTGCCAGCAGCTTTAGCGGGGCGTCTGGGGAGCAGTACTTC.

This clonotype came up a few times. The chain recombines TRBV20-1 with TRBJ2-4; TRBD2 might be the D (6 bases). Germline V gene sequence: CDR1 DFQATT, CDR2 SNEGSKA (reference sequence). V lost 4 bases, J lost 0 bases, and 10 bases lay in between. The CDR3 consists of 14 residues. The CDR3 DNA sequence: TGCAGTGCTATACCGGGACTAGCCAAAAACATTCAGTACTTC. This encodes CSAIPGLAKNIQYF.